This T cell receptor (beta chain) was sequenced for a study of low-dose radiotherapy and immunotherapy resistance in tumors. The overall study: Aspirin was administered orally at 300 mg daily for four cycles, commencing on cycle 1 day 1.

The CDR3 is made up of 13 amino acids. Germline assignment: CDR1 SQVTM and CDR2 ANQGSEA. This clonotype has at least ten counts. Documented time point: after trial treatment. Specified treatment: LDRT plus nivolumab, ipilimumab, low-dose cyclophosphamide and aspirin (RACIN trial). TRAV- and TRBV-specific primers primed first-strand cDNA, covering alpha and beta chains. Amplification, which lasted approximately 19 PCR cycles, used a constant-region primer and V-primer adapter to amplify TCRs. mRNA, after isolation, was amplified by in vitro transcription. TCRdb redid the calling of the reads with MiXCR, one entry per CDR3 protein. The data hold more than 70,000 distinct CDR3 sequences, with 20% to 25% observed a single time.

Sequenced here: PBMCs, sampled after low-dose radiotherapy plus immunotherapy. The source is a female donor with ovarian cancer. The chain carries TRBV29-1 and TRBJ1-5; 8 bases match TRBD1. CDR3 protein: CSAQWGTGQPQHF. CDR3 DNA: TGCAGTGCCCAATGGGGGACAGGTCAGCCCCAGCATTTT.